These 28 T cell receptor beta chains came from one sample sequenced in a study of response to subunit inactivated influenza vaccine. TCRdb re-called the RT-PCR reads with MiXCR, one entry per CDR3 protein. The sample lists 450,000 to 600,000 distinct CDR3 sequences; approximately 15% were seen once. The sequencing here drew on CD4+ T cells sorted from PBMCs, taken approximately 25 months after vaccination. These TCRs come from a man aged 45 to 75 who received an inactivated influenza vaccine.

CDR3: CASRSTGQSSYEQYF. The CDR3 nucleotides read TGCGCCAGCAGATCGACAGGGCAAAGCTCCTACGAGCAGTACTTC. The V gene is TRBV5-1, the J gene TRBJ2-7, with TRBD1 matching over 7 bases. The CDR3 is 15 amino acids. Trimming at V came to 5 bases and at J to 0 bases, leaving 8 bases not matched to a gene. Germline V gene data show CDR1 as SGHRS and CDR2 as YFSETQ.

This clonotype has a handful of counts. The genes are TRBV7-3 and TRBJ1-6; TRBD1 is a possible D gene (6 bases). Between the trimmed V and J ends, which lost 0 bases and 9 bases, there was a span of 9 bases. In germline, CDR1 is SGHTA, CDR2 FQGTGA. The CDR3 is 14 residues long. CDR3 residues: CASSLTGGISPLHF. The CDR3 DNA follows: TGTGCCAGCAGCTTAACAGGGGGGATTTCACCCCTCCACTTT. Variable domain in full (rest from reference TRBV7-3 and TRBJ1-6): GAGVSQTPSNKVTEKGKYVELRCDPISGHTALYWYRQSLGQGPEFLIYFQGTGAADDSGLPNDRFFAVRPEGSVSTLKIQRTERGDSAVYLCASSLTGGISPLHFGNGTRLTVT.

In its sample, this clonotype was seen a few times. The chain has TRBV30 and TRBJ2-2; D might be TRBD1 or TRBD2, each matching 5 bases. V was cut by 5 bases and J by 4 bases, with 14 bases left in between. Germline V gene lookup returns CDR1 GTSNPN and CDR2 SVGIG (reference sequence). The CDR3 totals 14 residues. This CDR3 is CAWGRTRGTGELFF. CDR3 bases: TGTGCCTGGGGAAGGACGAGGGGCACCGGGGAGCTGTTTTTT.

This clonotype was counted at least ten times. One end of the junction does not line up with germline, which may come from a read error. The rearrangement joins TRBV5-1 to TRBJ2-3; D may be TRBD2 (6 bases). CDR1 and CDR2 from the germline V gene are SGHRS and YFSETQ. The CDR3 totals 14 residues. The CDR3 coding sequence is TGTGCCAGCAGTTCCGGGACTAGCACAGATACGCAGTATTTT. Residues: CASSSGTSTDTQYF.

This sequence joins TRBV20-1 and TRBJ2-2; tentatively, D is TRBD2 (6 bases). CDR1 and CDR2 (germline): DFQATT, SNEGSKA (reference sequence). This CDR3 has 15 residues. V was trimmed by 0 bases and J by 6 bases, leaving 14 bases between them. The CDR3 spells CSARDLGPGAGELFF. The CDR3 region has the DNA TGCAGTGCTAGAGACCTGGGACCGGGAGCCGGGGAGCTGTTTTTT.

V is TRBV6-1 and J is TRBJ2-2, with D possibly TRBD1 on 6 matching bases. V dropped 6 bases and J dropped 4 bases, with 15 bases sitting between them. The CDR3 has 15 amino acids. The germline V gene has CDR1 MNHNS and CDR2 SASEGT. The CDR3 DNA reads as TGTGCCAGCAGGCGGGCGACAGGAACCACCGGGGAGCTGTTTTTT. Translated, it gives CASRRATGTTGELFF.

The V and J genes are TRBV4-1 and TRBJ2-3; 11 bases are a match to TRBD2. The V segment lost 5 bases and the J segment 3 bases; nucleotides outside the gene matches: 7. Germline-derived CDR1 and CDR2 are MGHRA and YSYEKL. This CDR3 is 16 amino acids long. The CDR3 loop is CASSIGSGGGTDTQYF. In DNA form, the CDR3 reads TGCGCCAGCAGCATCGGTAGCGGGGGGGGGACAGATACGCAGTATTTT.

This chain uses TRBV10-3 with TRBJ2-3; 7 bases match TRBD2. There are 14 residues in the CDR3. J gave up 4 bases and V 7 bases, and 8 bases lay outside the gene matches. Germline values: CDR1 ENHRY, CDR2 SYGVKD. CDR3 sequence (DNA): TGTGCCATCAAGGATAGGCGGGAGTCAGATACGCAGTATTTT. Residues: CAIKDRRESDTQYF.

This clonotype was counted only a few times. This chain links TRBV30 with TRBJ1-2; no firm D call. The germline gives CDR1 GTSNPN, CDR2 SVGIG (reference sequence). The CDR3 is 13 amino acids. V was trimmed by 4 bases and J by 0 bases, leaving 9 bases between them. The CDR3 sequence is CAWTKLSNYGYTF. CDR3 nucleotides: TGTGCCTGGACTAAACTGTCTAACTATGGCTACACCTTC. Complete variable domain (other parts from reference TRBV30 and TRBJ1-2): SQTIHQWPATLVQPVGSPLSLECTVEGTSNPNLYWYRQAAGRGLQLLFYSVGIGQISSEVPQNLSASRPQDRQFILSSKKLLLSDSGFYLCAWTKLSNYGYTFGSGTRLTVV.

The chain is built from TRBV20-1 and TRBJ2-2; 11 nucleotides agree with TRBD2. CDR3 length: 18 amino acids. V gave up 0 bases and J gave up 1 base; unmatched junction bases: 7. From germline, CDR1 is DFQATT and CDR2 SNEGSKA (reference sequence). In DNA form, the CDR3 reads TGCAGTGCTAGAGATAGGCCTAGCGGGGGGCGGAACACCGGGGAGCTGTTTTTT. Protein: CSARDRPSGGRNTGELFF.

The CDR3 spells CSARGLAGAKNIQYF. Here the CDR3 DNA reads TGCAGTGCTAGAGGCCTAGCGGGAGCCAAAAACATTCAGTACTTC. The chain carries TRBV20-1 and TRBJ2-4; TRBD2 aligns across 8 bases. The V gene end was trimmed by 1 base and the J gene end by 0 bases; junction bases not matched to a gene: 2. The germline CDR1 and CDR2 sequences are DFQATT and SNEGSKA (reference sequence). CDR3 size: 15 residues.

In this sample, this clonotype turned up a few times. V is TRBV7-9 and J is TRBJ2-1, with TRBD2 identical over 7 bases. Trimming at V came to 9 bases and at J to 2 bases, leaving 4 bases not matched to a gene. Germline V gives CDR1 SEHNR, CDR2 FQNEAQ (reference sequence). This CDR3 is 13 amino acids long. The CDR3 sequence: CASWGGAYNEQFF. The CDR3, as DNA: TGTGCCAGTTGGGGGGGAGCCTACAATGAGCAGTTCTTC.

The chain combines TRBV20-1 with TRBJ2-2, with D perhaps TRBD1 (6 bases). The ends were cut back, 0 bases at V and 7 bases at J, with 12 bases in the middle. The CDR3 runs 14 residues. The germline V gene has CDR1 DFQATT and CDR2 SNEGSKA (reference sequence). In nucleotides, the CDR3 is TGCAGTGCTAGAGATATGACAGGCGTCGGGGAGCTGTTTTTT. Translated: CSARDMTGVGELFF.

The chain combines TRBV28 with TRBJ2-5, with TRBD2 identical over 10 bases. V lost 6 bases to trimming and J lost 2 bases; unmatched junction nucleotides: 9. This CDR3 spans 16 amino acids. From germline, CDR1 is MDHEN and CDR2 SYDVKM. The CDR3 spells CASRSRLAGPQETQYF. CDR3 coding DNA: TGTGCCAGCAGGAGTCGACTAGCGGGCCCTCAAGAGACCCAGTACTTC.

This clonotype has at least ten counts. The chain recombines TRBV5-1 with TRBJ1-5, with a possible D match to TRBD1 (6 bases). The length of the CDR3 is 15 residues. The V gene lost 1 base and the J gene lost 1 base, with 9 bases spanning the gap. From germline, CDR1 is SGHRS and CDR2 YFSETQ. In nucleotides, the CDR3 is TGCGCCAGCAGCTTGAATACAGGGAGCAATCAGCCCCAGCATTTT. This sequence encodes CASSLNTGSNQPQHF.

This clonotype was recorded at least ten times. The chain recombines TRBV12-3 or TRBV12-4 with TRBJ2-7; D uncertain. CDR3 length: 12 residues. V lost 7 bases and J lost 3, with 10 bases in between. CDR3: CASTSSYYEQYF. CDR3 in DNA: TGTGCCAGCACGTCCAGTTACTACGAGCAGTACTTC.

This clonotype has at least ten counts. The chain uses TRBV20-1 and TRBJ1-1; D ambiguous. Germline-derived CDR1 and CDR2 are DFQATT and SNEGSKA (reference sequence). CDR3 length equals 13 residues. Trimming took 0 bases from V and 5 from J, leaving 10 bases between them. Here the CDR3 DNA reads TGCAGTGCTAGAGATGTGGGGAGGACTGAAGCTTTCTTT. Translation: CSARDVGRTEAFF.

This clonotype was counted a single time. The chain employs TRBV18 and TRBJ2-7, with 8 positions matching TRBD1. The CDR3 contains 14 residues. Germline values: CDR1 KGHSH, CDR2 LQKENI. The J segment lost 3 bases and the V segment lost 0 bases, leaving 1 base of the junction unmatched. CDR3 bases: TGTGCCAGCTCACCACCGACAGGGGTCTACGAGCAGTACTTC. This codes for CASSPPTGVYEQYF.

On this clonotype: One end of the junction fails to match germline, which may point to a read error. Here the CDR3 DNA reads TGTGCTAGCAGCATCTCACGACAGGGCCAAGAGACCCAGTACTTC. Its translation: CASSISRQGQETQYF. J is TRBJ2-5 and V is TRBV7-7; 7 bases line up with TRBD1. CDR1 is SSHAT, CDR2 FNYEAQ, per germline (reference sequence). This CDR3 has 15 amino acids. Supplemented by reference TRBV7-7 and TRBJ2-5, the full variable domain reads GAGVSQSPRYKVTKRGQDVTLRCDPISSHATLYWYQQALGQGPEFLTYFNYEAQPDKSGLPSDRFSAERPEGSISTLTIQRTEQRDSAMYRCASSISRQGQETQYFGPGTRLLVL.

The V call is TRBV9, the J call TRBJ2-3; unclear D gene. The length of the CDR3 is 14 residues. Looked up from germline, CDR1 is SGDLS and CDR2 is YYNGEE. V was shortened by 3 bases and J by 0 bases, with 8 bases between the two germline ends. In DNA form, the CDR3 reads TGTGCCAGCAGCGCCGGGCGGAGCACAGATACGCAGTATTTT. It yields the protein CASSAGRSTDTQYF. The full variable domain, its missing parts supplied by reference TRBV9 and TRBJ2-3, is DSGVTQTPKHLITATGQRVTLRCSPRSGDLSVYWYQQSLDQGLQFLIQYYNGEERAKGNILERFSAQQFPDLHSELNLSSLELGDSALYFCASSAGRSTDTQYFGPGTRLTVL.

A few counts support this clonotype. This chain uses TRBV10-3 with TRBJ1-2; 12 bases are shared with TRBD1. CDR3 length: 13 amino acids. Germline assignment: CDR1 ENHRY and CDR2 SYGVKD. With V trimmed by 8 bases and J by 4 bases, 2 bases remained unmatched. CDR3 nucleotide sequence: TGTGCCATCCAGGGACAGGGGGCCTATGGCTACACCTTC. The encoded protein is CAIQGQGAYGYTF.

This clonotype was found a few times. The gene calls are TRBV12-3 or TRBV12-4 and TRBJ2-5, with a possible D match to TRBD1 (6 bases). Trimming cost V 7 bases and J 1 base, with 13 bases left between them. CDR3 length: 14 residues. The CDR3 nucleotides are TGTGCCAGCACAACCGGGACAATCCAAGAGACCCAGTACTTC. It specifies CASTTGTIQETQYF.

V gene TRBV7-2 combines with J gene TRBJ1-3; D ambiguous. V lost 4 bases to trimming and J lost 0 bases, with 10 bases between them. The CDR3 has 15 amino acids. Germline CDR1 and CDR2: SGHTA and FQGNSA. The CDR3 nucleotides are TGTGCCAGCAGCTCCGTGGGGAGCTCTGGAAACACCATATATTTT. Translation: CASSSVGSSGNTIYF.

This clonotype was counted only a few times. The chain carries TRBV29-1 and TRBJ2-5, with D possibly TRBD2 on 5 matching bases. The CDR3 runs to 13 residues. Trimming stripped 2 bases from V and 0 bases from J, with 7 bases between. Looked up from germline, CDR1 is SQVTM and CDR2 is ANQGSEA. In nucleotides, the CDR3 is TGCAGCGTTGAACGCGGGTACCAAGAGACCCAGTACTTC. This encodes CSVERGYQETQYF.

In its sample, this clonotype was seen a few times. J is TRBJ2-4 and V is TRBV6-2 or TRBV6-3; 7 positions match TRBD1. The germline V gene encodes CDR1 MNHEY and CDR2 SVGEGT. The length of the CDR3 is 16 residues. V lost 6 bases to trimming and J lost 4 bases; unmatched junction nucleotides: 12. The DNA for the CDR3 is TGTGCCAGCAGAACGACCCGGGACAGATTAAAAAACATTCAGTACTTC. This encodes CASRTTRDRLKNIQYF.

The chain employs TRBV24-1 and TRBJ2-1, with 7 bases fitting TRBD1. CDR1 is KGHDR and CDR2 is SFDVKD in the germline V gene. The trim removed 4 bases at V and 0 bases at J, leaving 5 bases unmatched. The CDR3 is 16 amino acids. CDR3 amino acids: CATSETGKGSYNEQFF. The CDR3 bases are TGTGCCACCAGTGAGACAGGGAAAGGCTCCTACAATGAGCAGTTCTTC.

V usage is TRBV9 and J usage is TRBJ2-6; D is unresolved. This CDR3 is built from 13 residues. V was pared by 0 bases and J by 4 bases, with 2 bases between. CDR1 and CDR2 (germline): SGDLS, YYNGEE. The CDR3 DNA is TGTGCCAGCAGCGTAGTCGGGGCCAACGTCCTGACTTTC. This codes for CASSVVGANVLTF.

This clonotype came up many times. CDR3 coding DNA: TGTGCCACCCAATCGCCGGGACAGGGCTACGAGCAGTACTTC. Protein sequence: CATQSPGQGYEQYF. The rearrangement joins TRBV6-1 to TRBJ2-7; TRBD1 agrees at 9 bases. Germline CDR1 reads MNHNS; CDR2 reads SASEGT. This CDR3 region has 14 residues. Losses at the gene ends were 10 bases for V and 3 bases for J; bases not matched to a gene: 10.